This paragraph covers one T cell receptor beta chain sequence. No antigen is known for it. Blood donors, with a median age of around 58 years (range roughly 21-70) and less than 60% female, made up the healthy control group. Repertoires were generated with immunoSEQ multiplex PCR, while TCRdb's copy carries only in-frame clones and drops some. The sample has under 30,000 clones, over 65% seen once. The data stem from a study of somatic mutations in cytotoxic T cells in rheumatoid arthritis. Study information: The authors flow-sorted some V beta antibody-stained T-cell populations at nearly 100% purity, including V beta1+ cells that they sequenced for TCRB.

Findings of the study overall: Statistically, CD8+ T-cell clonality was not significantly distinct between individuals with rheumatoid arthritis and age-matched healthy controls. It was in rheumatoid arthritis patients, but not in healthy controls, that CD8+ clonality increased with age.

This TCR came from a woman between 18 and 29 years old in good health. Sequencing was done on a sample of CD8+ T cells sorted from blood.

CDR3 sequence: CASSHEYNEQFF. CDR3 sequence (DNA): TGCGCCAGCAGCCATGAGTACAATGAGCAGTTCTTC. The gene calls are TRBV4-1 and TRBJ2-1; no clear D gene. This CDR3 is 12 amino acids long. Germline V gene sequence: CDR1 MGHRA, CDR2 YSYEKL. The ends were cut back, 3 bases at V and 4 bases at J, with 4 bases in the middle.